The T cell receptor beta chain described here comes from a study of blood T cell repertoires in COVID-19 (dated by TCRdb to the early 2020s). The study in broad terms: Collaborator samples came from the United States, Italy and Spain and covered acute and convalescent phases of COVID-19. The material from the prospective study consisted of cDNA or gDNA derived from T cells, B-cell-depleted T cells, or PBMCs. Subjects who had been exposed to COVID-19, were actively infected with it, or had recovered from it provided the deeply sampled blood TCRbeta repertoires that made up the dataset. The repertoires were released in a freely available public database meant as a resource for research on the immune response to SARS-CoV-2. Samples came from the ongoing ImmuneRACE study (first 160 participants) plus 1,254 subjects from 6 global collaborators. Nearly every sample came with metadata listing a de-identified subject ID, COVID-19 status, age in years and sex. HLA class I and class II types, where available, came from metadata supplied by the sample provider rather than from assay-based typing.

Each collaborating institution followed its own protocols to collect whole blood in K2EDTA tubes. Collaborator samples were shipped for TCRbeta analysis as frozen whole blood, isolated PBMCs, or DNA extracted from either sample type. The immunoSEQ Assay, a bias-controlled multiplex PCR, was used to amplify TCRbeta CDR3 regions from genomic DNA. Per the source publication's procedure: The number of nucleated cells in each sample was estimated by amplification of reference gene primers within the assay. To quantify the absolute abundance of each unique TCRbeta CDR3 rearrangement, sequence reads were collapsed and filtered. Productive Simpson clonality was computed per sample as the square root of Simpson's diversity index over productive rearrangements. Here the immuneACCESS table is served through TCRdb, limited to in-frame sequences with V and J called. Missing clones are a known gap in these copies; in checked studies unresolved V genes cover under half, and the rest lacks a known reason. D and trimming come from the DNA, and the V and J calls and clone size come from that table. This sample has about 50,000 clones in its table, and under 85% of those were observed once. About 7% of the sample rests with the top ten.

In the case of this clone: The antigen this receptor binds is unknown. The record has no base qualities; no much larger clone is one base away.

The V end loses 3 bases and the J end loses 6 bases, and a stretch of 9 bases separates them. Including cysteine and phenylalanine, the CDR3 has 13 amino acids. CDR3 DNA only is kept here, 39 bases in frame from base 1. Overall study outcomes, separate from this receptor: Clinical and demographic metadata were provided uncurated, with the amount varying by source and participant.

What was sequenced was peripheral blood. The clonotype comes from a man between 65 and 80 years old with active COVID-19. Here the chain combines TRBV12-3 or TRBV12-4 and TRBJ1-5, with the D gene too uncertain to name. The CDR3 sequence is CASSFNAGQPQHF. The nucleotide sequence reads TGTGCCAGCAGTTTTAACGCGGGTCAGCCCCAGCATTTT.